These T cell receptor beta chains were read from a single sample in a study of blood T cell repertoires in COVID-19. Method: immunoSEQ multiplex PCR; TCRdb's copy keeps in-frame clones and lacks some. The repertoire includes 160,000 or so clones, 80% of them detected once, and 6.5% sits in the top ten. Sample: peripheral blood. Source of these receptors: a man aged 70-80 years with active or convalescent COVID-19. Both conserved end residues are part of each CDR3. A D gene is named only where the DNA matches it firmly. Expanded clones get a size class; other rows say once, few or many, or leave the size out.

TRBV3-1/TRBV3-2	-	TRBJ1-3	once	18	TGTGCCAGCAGCCAAAACTTTGGACCGGGACAAAGTTTGGACACCATATATTTT	CASSQNFGPGQSLDTIYF
TRBV7-9	TRBD1	TRBJ2-7	few	18	TGTGCCAGCAGCAGCGGCCGGGACAGGGCTTTTGGTGCCTACGAGCAGTACTTC	CASSSGRDRAFGAYEQYF
TRBV2	-	TRBJ1-6	-	15	TGTGCCAGCAGTGAAATAGGGGGTGTAAATTCACCCCTCCACTTT	CASSEIGGVNSPLHF
TRBV9	-	TRBJ1-2	-	14	TGTGCCAGCAGCCCTCCGACAGCCAACTATGGCTACACCTTC	CASSPPTANYGYTF
TRBV20-1	-	TRBJ2-1	-	12	TGCAGTGCTAGTGGCACAGGGTATGAGCAGTTCTTC	CSASGTGYEQFF
TRBV29-1	TRBD1	TRBJ2-7	-	13	TGCAGCGTTGAAGACGGGGACAGGGACGAGCAGTACTTC	CSVEDGDRDEQYF
TRBV6-6	-	TRBJ2-7	-	12	TGTGCCAGCAGCCAACAGGGTGCGGAGCAGTACTTC	CASSQQGAEQYF
TRBV10-3	-	TRBJ1-2	-	15	TGTGCCATCAGTGCCCCCCAGGGTTCACTCAATGGCTACACCTTC	CAISAPQGSLNGYTF
TRBV29-1	TRBD2	TRBJ2-1	-	15	TGCAGCGTCGGAGGACTAGCGGGCTCCTACAATGAGCAGTTCTTC	CSVGGLAGSYNEQFF
TRBV2	-	TRBJ1-2	few	14	TGTGCCAGCAGTGAAGCGAGTTATGGGGGCGGCTACACCTTC	CASSEASYGGGYTF
TRBV7-9	-	TRBJ2-1	-	13	TGTGCCAGCAGCTTAGCGATTAGAGGGTCCGAAGTCTTC	CASSLAIRGSEVF
TRBV7-9	TRBD1	TRBJ1-2	-	14	TGTGCCAGCAGCTTTGGGACAGTTAACTATGGCTACACCTTC	CASSFGTVNYGYTF
TRBV5-1	-	TRBJ1-1	-	12	TGCGCCAGCAGCCCAGGGAACACTGAAGCTTTCTTT	CASSPGNTEAFF
TRBV5-8	-	TRBJ2-1	-	15	TGTGCCAGCAGCGGGGGGCGAGCGGGAATCAATGAGCAGTTCTTC	CASSGGRAGINEQFF